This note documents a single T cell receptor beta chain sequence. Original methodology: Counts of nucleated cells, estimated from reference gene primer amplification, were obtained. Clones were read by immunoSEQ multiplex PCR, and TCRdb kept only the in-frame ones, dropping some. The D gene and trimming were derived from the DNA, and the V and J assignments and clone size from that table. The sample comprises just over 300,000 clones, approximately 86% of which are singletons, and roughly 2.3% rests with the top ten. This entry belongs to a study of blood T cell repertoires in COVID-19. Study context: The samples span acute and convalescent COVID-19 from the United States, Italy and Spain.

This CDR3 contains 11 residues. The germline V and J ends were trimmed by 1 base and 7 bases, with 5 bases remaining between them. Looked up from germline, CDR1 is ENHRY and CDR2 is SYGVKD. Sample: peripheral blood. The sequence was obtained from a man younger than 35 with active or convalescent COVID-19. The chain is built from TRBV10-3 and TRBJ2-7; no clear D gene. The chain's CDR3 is CAISEWREQYF. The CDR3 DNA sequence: TGTGCCATCAGTGAGTGGAGAGAGCAGTACTTC.